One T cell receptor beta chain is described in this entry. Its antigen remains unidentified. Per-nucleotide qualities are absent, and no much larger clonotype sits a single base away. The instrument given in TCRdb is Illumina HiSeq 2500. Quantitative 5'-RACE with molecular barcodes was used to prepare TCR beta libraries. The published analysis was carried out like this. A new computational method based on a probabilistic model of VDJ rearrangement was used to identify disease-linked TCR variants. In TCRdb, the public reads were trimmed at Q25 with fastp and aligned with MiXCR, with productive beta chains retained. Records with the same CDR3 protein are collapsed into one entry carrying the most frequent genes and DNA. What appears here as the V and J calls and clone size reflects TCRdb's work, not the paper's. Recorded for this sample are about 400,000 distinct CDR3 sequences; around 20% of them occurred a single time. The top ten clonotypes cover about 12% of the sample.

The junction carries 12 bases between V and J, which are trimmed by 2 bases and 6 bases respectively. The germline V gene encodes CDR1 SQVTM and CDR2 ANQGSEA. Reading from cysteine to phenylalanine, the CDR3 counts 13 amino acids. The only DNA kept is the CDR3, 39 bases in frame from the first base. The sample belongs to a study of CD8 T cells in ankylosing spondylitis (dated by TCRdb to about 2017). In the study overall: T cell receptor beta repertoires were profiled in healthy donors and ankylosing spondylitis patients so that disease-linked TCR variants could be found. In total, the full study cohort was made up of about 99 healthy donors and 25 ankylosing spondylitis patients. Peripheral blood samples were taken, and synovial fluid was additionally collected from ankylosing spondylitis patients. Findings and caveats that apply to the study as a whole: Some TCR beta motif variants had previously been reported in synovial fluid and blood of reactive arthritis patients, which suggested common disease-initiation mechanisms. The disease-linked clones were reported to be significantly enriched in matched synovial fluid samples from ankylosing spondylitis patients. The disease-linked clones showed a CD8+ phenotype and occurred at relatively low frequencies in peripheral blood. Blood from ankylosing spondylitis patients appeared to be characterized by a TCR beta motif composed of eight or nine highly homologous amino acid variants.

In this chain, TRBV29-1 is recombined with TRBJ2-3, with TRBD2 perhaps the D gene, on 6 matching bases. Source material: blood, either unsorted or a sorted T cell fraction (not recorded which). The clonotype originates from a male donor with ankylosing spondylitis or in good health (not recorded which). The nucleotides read TGCAGCGTTGAATGGAGGGCTGCCGATACGCAGTATTTT. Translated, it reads CSVEWRAADTQYF.